These T cell receptor beta chains were read from a single sample in a study of T cells in Graves' hyperthyroidism and ophthalmopathy. TCRdb redid the calling of the multiplex PCR reads with MiXCR, one entry per CDR3 protein. The profile covers around 350,000 distinct CDR3 sequences, with about 15% appearing a single time and roughly 25% taken by the ten largest. Material: blood. The source is a woman between 18 and 29 years old with Graves' hyperthyroidism that later progressed to Graves' ophthalmopathy. Both conserved end residues are part of each CDR3. Fields, in order: clone size, V gene, D gene, J gene, CDR3 protein, CDR3 DNA. D genes are given only for firm matches. Some rows mark clone size as missing; the rest say once, few, many or name a class of expanded clone.

clone_size: many
v_call: TRBV28
d_call: -
j_call: TRBJ2-7
cdr3_aa: CASSSPRLDIPRVLGEQYF
cdr3_nt: TGTGCCAGCAGCTCTCCCCGACTCGACATTCCAAGGGTACTGGGCGAGCAGTACTTC

clone_size: -
v_call: TRBV3-1
d_call: -
j_call: TRBJ2-5
cdr3_aa: CASSPRLETQYF
cdr3_nt: TGTGCCAGCAGCCCCAGACTGGAGACCCAGTACTTC

clone_size: -
v_call: TRBV4-1
d_call: TRBD2
j_call: TRBJ2-1
cdr3_aa: CASSQVTSGDNEQFF
cdr3_nt: TGCGCCAGCAGCCAAGTGACTAGCGGGGACAATGAGCAGTTCTTC

clone_size: many
v_call: TRBV3-1
d_call: TRBD1
j_call: TRBJ1-1
cdr3_aa: CASTSQGIAEAFF
cdr3_nt: TGTGCCAGCACCTCACAGGGGATCGCTGAAGCTTTCTTT

clone_size: -
v_call: TRBV28
d_call: -
j_call: TRBJ2-3
cdr3_aa: CASSPGRVASTDTQYF
cdr3_nt: TGTGCCAGCAGCCCAGGCAGGGTTGCTAGCACAGATACGCAGTATTTT

clone_size: many
v_call: TRBV24-1
d_call: TRBD1
j_call: TRBJ2-7
cdr3_aa: CATSKTPGQGTRIGSYEQYF
cdr3_nt: TGTGCCACCAGTAAGACTCCGGGACAGGGAACTCGGATCGGGTCCTACGAGCAGTACTTC

clone_size: -
v_call: TRBV5-4
d_call: TRBD2
j_call: TRBJ2-2
cdr3_aa: CASSFASGTNTGELFF
cdr3_nt: TGTGCCAGCAGCTTTGCTAGCGGTACGAACACCGGGGAGCTGTTTTTT

clone_size: -
v_call: TRBV30
d_call: -
j_call: TRBJ2-7
cdr3_aa: CAWSRGPQYEQYF
cdr3_nt: TGTGCCTGGAGCCGGGGTCCCCAATACGAGCAGTACTTC

clone_size: few
v_call: TRBV29-1
d_call: TRBD2
j_call: TRBJ2-2
cdr3_aa: CSAGTSGGNTGELFF
cdr3_nt: TGCAGCGCCGGGACTAGCGGGGGGAACACCGGGGAGCTGTTTTTT

clone_size: many
v_call: TRBV12-3/TRBV12-4
d_call: -
j_call: TRBJ2-7
cdr3_aa: CASSLALGSYEQYF
cdr3_nt: TGTGCCAGCAGTTTAGCGTTGGGGTCCTACGAGCAGTACTTC

clone_size: few
v_call: TRBV4-2
d_call: -
j_call: TRBJ1-2
cdr3_aa: CASSQGQEYGYTF
cdr3_nt: TGTGCCAGCAGCCAAGGTCAGGAGTATGGCTACACCTTC

clone_size: many
v_call: TRBV28
d_call: -
j_call: TRBJ2-7
cdr3_aa: CASSRGSYEQYF
cdr3_nt: TGTGCCAGCAGTAGGGGTTCCTACGAGCAGTACTTC

clone_size: once
v_call: TRBV4-1
d_call: TRBD2
j_call: TRBJ2-7
cdr3_aa: CASSQGSGRANPNEQYF
cdr3_nt: TGCGCCAGCAGCCAGGGTAGCGGGAGGGCCAATCCCAACGAGCAGTACTTC

clone_size: few
v_call: TRBV25-1
d_call: -
j_call: TRBJ2-3
cdr3_aa: CASSEWGPTATDTQYF
cdr3_nt: TGTGCCAGCAGTGAATGGGGGCCCACAGCCACAGATACGCAGTATTTT

clone_size: -
v_call: TRBV19
d_call: -
j_call: TRBJ2-7
cdr3_aa: CASSFASGPILYEQYF
cdr3_nt: TGTGCCAGCTCCTTCGCCTCCGGGCCGATACTCTACGAGCAGTACTTC

clone_size: many
v_call: TRBV11-2
d_call: TRBD2
j_call: TRBJ2-1
cdr3_aa: CASSSLAGRRVYNEQFF
cdr3_nt: TGTGCCAGCAGCTCCTTAGCGGGACGAAGAGTATACAATGAGCAGTTCTTC

clone_size: few
v_call: TRBV15
d_call: TRBD2
j_call: TRBJ2-5
cdr3_aa: CATTPELAGAETQYF
cdr3_nt: TGTGCCACCACCCCGGAGCTAGCGGGAGCAGAGACCCAGTACTTC

clone_size: -
v_call: TRBV6-2/TRBV6-3
d_call: TRBD2
j_call: TRBJ2-7
cdr3_aa: CASGLAGGGGSYEQYF
cdr3_nt: TGTGCCAGTGGACTAGCGGGAGGGGGGGGCTCCTACGAGCAGTACTTC

clone_size: few
v_call: TRBV27
d_call: -
j_call: TRBJ2-5
cdr3_aa: CASSSTYAGGETQYF
cdr3_nt: TGTGCCAGCAGCTCCACGTATGCTGGAGGTGAGACCCAGTACTTC

clone_size: -
v_call: TRBV7-2
d_call: -
j_call: TRBJ1-1
cdr3_aa: CASSSYLGGLGTEAFF
cdr3_nt: TGTGCCAGCAGCTCTTACCTGGGGGGGCTAGGGACTGAAGCTTTCTTT

clone_size: many
v_call: TRBV2
d_call: TRBD2
j_call: TRBJ2-7
cdr3_aa: CAIYGGGRAAEQYF
cdr3_nt: TGTGCCATCTACGGGGGCGGGAGGGCCGCCGAGCAGTACTTC

clone_size: -
v_call: TRBV7-9
d_call: -
j_call: TRBJ1-1
cdr3_aa: CASSLSAGGNTEAFF
cdr3_nt: TGTGCCAGCAGCTTGTCAGCGGGGGGGAACACTGAAGCTTTCTTT

clone_size: few
v_call: TRBV6-2/TRBV6-3
d_call: TRBD2
j_call: TRBJ2-1
cdr3_aa: CASSYSKERGTYNEQFF
cdr3_nt: TGTGCCAGCAGTTACTCGAAAGAGCGGGGTACCTACAATGAGCAGTTCTTC

clone_size: -
v_call: TRBV4-1
d_call: -
j_call: TRBJ2-1
cdr3_aa: CASSQTTGTYNEQFF
cdr3_nt: TGCGCCAGCAGCCAGACCACAGGGACTTACAATGAGCAGTTCTTC

clone_size: many
v_call: TRBV6-2/TRBV6-3
d_call: -
j_call: TRBJ1-2
cdr3_aa: CASSLTELFNYGYTF
cdr3_nt: TGTGCCAGCAGTCTCACAGAACTTTTTAACTATGGCTACACCTTC

clone_size: -
v_call: TRBV9
d_call: -
j_call: TRBJ2-5
cdr3_aa: CASSVDGWQETQYF
cdr3_nt: TGTGCCAGCAGCGTAGATGGCTGGCAAGAGACCCAGTACTTC

clone_size: many
v_call: TRBV7-3
d_call: TRBD1
j_call: TRBJ2-2
cdr3_aa: CASSDYRGPNTGELFF
cdr3_nt: TGTGCCAGCAGCGACTACAGGGGGCCTAACACCGGGGAGCTGTTTTTT